Listed below are T cell receptor beta chains from one sample, sequenced in a study of blood T cells in healthy people across ages. Each CDR3 protein is one row after TCRdb ran MiXCR on the 5' RACE reads. The repertoire includes just under 750,000 distinct CDR3 sequences, approximately 22% of them detected once, and around 22% sits in the top ten. Sequencing was carried out using blood. These receptors originate from a man aged 65-85 years in good health. CDR3s include the opening cysteine and the closing phenylalanine or tryptophan. The D gene is left open where the match is weak. Part of the rows lack a size; the others show once, few, many or a class for expanded clones.

DNA: TGTGCCAGCAGCCCTGCCCTCGGACAGGGAGAGACCCAGTACTTC; CDR3: CASSPALGQGETQYF; D: TRBD1; V: TRBV14; size: few; J: TRBJ2-5
DNA: TGTGCCAGCAGCTTCGACAGAATTCGAAACACCATATATTTT; CDR3: CASSFDRIRNTIYF; D: .; V: TRBV7-2; size: few; J: TRBJ1-3
DNA: TGTGCCAGCGGGGGATCCCCGAGGACTGAAGCTTTCTTT; CDR3: CASGGSPRTEAFF; D: .; V: TRBV28; size: .; J: TRBJ1-1
DNA: TGTGCCAGCAGTTACTCGACTAGGTGGGCCTACAATGAGCAGTTCTTC; CDR3: CASSYSTRWAYNEQFF; D: .; V: TRBV6-6; size: few; J: TRBJ2-1
DNA: TGTGCCAGCAGCCAACGGGGCGACTATGGCTACACCTTC; CDR3: CASSQRGDYGYTF; D: .; V: TRBV3-1; size: .; J: TRBJ1-2
DNA: TGTGCCAGCAGCCGTCACAATCAGTTTACTGGGGGCTACACCTTC; CDR3: CASSRHNQFTGGYTF; D: .; V: TRBV28; size: few; J: TRBJ1-2
DNA: TGCAGTGCTAGTGCCCTGGAGAGCGGGGGGGCATACGAGCAGTACTTC; CDR3: CSASALESGGAYEQYF; D: TRBD2; V: TRBV20-1; size: few; J: TRBJ2-7
DNA: TGTGCCAGCAGTTGGACAGGGGCTAATGAAAAACTGTTTTTT; CDR3: CASSWTGANEKLFF; D: TRBD1; V: TRBV12-3/TRBV12-4; size: .; J: TRBJ1-4
DNA: TGTGCCAGCAATACACCGGGGGGGGCAGGGGAAAAACTGTTTTTT; CDR3: CASNTPGGAGEKLFF; D: .; V: TRBV6-6; size: .; J: TRBJ1-4
DNA: TGCAGCGTGGCAGGGACAGGGGCAACTAATGAAAAACTGTTTTTT; CDR3: CSVAGTGATNEKLFF; D: TRBD1; V: TRBV29-1; size: .; J: TRBJ1-4
DNA: TGTGCCAGCAGTGAGGGGCTGGGAGCCAAAAACATTCAGTACTTC; CDR3: CASSEGLGAKNIQYF; D: .; V: TRBV6-1; size: .; J: TRBJ2-4
DNA: TGTGCCAGCAGTGAAGGTTTTCAGTATGGCTACACCTTC; CDR3: CASSEGFQYGYTF; D: .; V: TRBV25-1; size: .; J: TRBJ1-2
DNA: TGTGCCAGCAGCACCCATTCATCCGGGATTTACGAGCAGTACTTC; CDR3: CASSTHSSGIYEQYF; D: .; V: TRBV3-1; size: .; J: TRBJ2-7
DNA: TGCGCCAGCAGCTTGCCGGGGACCAACACTGAAGCTTTCTTT; CDR3: CASSLPGTNTEAFF; D: .; V: TRBV5-1; size: .; J: TRBJ1-1
DNA: TGTGCCAGCGGAAAATCAGGGGGCTACAATGAGCAGTTCTTC; CDR3: CASGKSGGYNEQFF; D: TRBD1; V: TRBV12-3/TRBV12-4; size: once; J: TRBJ2-1
DNA: TGTGCCAGCAGCTCCAACACTGGGGCGGACACTGAAGCTTTCTTT; CDR3: CASSSNTGADTEAFF; D: .; V: TRBV7-9; size: few; J: TRBJ1-1
DNA: TGTGCCAGCAGTTCAACCGGGACTAGACGCACAGATACGCAGTATTTT; CDR3: CASSSTGTRRTDTQYF; D: TRBD2; V: TRBV12-3/TRBV12-4; size: .; J: TRBJ2-3
DNA: TGTGCCAGTAGTCCCAGCCACCTCCAAGAGACCCAGTACTTC; CDR3: CASSPSHLQETQYF; D: .; V: TRBV19; size: .; J: TRBJ2-5
DNA: TGCGCCAGCAGCCAAGAGTTTACAGGGCCAAACACTGAAGCTTTCTTT; CDR3: CASSQEFTGPNTEAFF; D: .; V: TRBV4-1; size: .; J: TRBJ1-1
DNA: TGCAGCGTGAAAACAGGGGCCGGAGGAAACACCATATATTTT; CDR3: CSVKTGAGGNTIYF; D: TRBD1; V: TRBV29-1; size: .; J: TRBJ1-3
DNA: TGTGCCAGCAGTTACTCGTCTGGGAGGACTGAAGCTTTCTTT; CDR3: CASSYSSGRTEAFF; D: .; V: TRBV6-5; size: few; J: TRBJ1-1
DNA: TGTGCCTGGAGTGCAGGTATAGAGCAGTTCTTC; CDR3: CAWSAGIEQFF; D: .; V: TRBV30; size: .; J: TRBJ2-1
DNA: TGCAGCGTATCTCCAGGGGCCGTTCGAACTGGGGCCAACGTCCTGACTTTC; CDR3: CSVSPGAVRTGANVLTF; D: .; V: TRBV29-1; size: .; J: TRBJ2-6
DNA: TGTGCCAGCAACGACAGTCGCATGAGCAATCAGCCCCAGCATTTT; CDR3: CASNDSRMSNQPQHF; D: .; V: TRBV7-7; size: .; J: TRBJ1-5
DNA: TGTGCCAGCAGTACCCGAGGGGGCGCGTTTACTGAAGCTTTCTTT; CDR3: CASSTRGGAFTEAFF; D: TRBD1; V: TRBV6-4; size: .; J: TRBJ1-1
DNA: TGCGCCAGCAGCCAAGATAGGGGGCGTATCGTGGAGACCCAGTACTTC; CDR3: CASSQDRGRIVETQYF; D: TRBD1; V: TRBV4-3; size: .; J: TRBJ2-5
DNA: TGTGCCAGCAGGGCTCGGGGGGAGGACATTCAGTACTTC; CDR3: CASRARGEDIQYF; D: TRBD2; V: TRBV6-6; size: many; J: TRBJ2-4
DNA: TGCGCCAGCAGCTTAATTCCGGGACAGGGAGGCGCTAATGAAAAACTGTTTTTT; CDR3: CASSLIPGQGGANEKLFF; D: TRBD1; V: TRBV5-1; size: few; J: TRBJ1-4
DNA: TGTGCCAGCAGCCTAGGAACTAGCGCGAGGGGTACGCAGTATTTT; CDR3: CASSLGTSARGTQYF; D: TRBD2; V: TRBV28; size: few; J: TRBJ2-3
DNA: TGCAGTGCTAGACGTCCCGGGACAGGACAAGAGACCCAGTACTTC; CDR3: CSARRPGTGQETQYF; D: TRBD1; V: TRBV20-1; size: .; J: TRBJ2-5
DNA: TGTGCCGCAAAGTCATACATGGCAGGTGCGGATACGCAGTATTTT; CDR3: CAAKSYMAGADTQYF; D: .; V: TRBV6-5; size: .; J: TRBJ2-3
DNA: TGCAGCGTTGAGCGCGACCCCCAGTACTTC; CDR3: CSVERDPQYF; D: .; V: TRBV29-1; size: .; J: TRBJ2-5
DNA: TGTGCCAGTCGCTTTACGAACACTGAAGCTTTCTTT; CDR3: CASRFTNTEAFF; D: .; V: TRBV19; size: .; J: TRBJ1-1
DNA: TGCAGTGCTAGAGATACGACAGCATACAGCTCCTACAATGAGCAGTTCTTC; CDR3: CSARDTTAYSSYNEQFF; D: .; V: TRBV20-1; size: many; J: TRBJ2-1
DNA: TGTGCCAGCAGCTTAGCGCGAGCGGGGGAAGAGACCCAGTACTTC; CDR3: CASSLARAGEETQYF; D: TRBD2; V: TRBV7-9; size: few; J: TRBJ2-5
DNA: TGTGCCAGCAGCTTAAATCACGGGGAAGAGACCCAGTACTTC; CDR3: CASSLNHGEETQYF; D: .; V: TRBV7-3; size: few; J: TRBJ2-5
DNA: TGTGCCAGCAGCATTGGGACAGGGGGGGAAAAACTGTTTTTT; CDR3: CASSIGTGGEKLFF; D: TRBD1; V: TRBV7-2; size: .; J: TRBJ1-4
DNA: TGCGCCAGCAGCTTGATGGTTGGGACCTACAATGAGCAGTTCTTC; CDR3: CASSLMVGTYNEQFF; D: .; V: TRBV5-1; size: few; J: TRBJ2-1
DNA: TGCGCCAGCAGCTTGTTGTACGCCAAAAACATTCAGTACTTC; CDR3: CASSLLYAKNIQYF; D: .; V: TRBV5-1; size: .; J: TRBJ2-4
DNA: TGCAGTGCTAGCCCGCCTCCAACTAATGAAAAACTGTTTTTT; CDR3: CSASPPPTNEKLFF; D: .; V: TRBV20-1; size: .; J: TRBJ1-4
DNA: TGCAGTGCTAGATCAACACTAGCGGCCAGCACAGATACGCAGTATTTT; CDR3: CSARSTLAASTDTQYF; D: TRBD2; V: TRBV20-1; size: .; J: TRBJ2-3
DNA: TGTGCCACCAGTGAAGACGGGCGGTTCTATGGCTACACCTTC; CDR3: CATSEDGRFYGYTF; D: .; V: TRBV24-1; size: few; J: TRBJ1-2
DNA: TGTGCCAGCAGTTTATCGGGGTTGACTCGTGGCTACACCTTC; CDR3: CASSLSGLTRGYTF; D: .; V: TRBV27; size: few; J: TRBJ1-2
DNA: TGTGCCAGCAGTTTAGTTGCAGGGGGCGACGAGCAGTACTTC; CDR3: CASSLVAGGDEQYF; D: TRBD1; V: TRBV12-3/TRBV12-4; size: .; J: TRBJ2-7
DNA: TGCGCCAGCAGGTCGACAGGGTCTAATGAAAAACTGTTTTTT; CDR3: CASRSTGSNEKLFF; D: TRBD1; V: TRBV5-1; size: many; J: TRBJ1-4
DNA: TGTGCCGCTTCAGACGGGTTGAGCACAGATACGCAGTATTTT; CDR3: CAASDGLSTDTQYF; D: .; V: TRBV7-9; size: few; J: TRBJ2-3
DNA: TGTGCCAGCAGCCCCTCGGGGGACAGAGCTGAAAAACTGTTTTTT; CDR3: CASSPSGDRAEKLFF; D: TRBD1; V: TRBV7-9; size: .; J: TRBJ1-4
DNA: TGTGCCAGCAGCCCCGGGGACAGGGAGTACGAGCAGTACTTC; CDR3: CASSPGDREYEQYF; D: TRBD1; V: TRBV12-3/TRBV12-4; size: .; J: TRBJ2-7
DNA: TGCGCCAGCAGAGGCGGAACGAATGAGCAGTTCTTC; CDR3: CASRGGTNEQFF; D: .; V: TRBV5-1; size: few; J: TRBJ2-1
DNA: TGTGCCAGCAGCAAGTGGACAGAAGAGACCCAGTACTTC; CDR3: CASSKWTEETQYF; D: .; V: TRBV5-4; size: few; J: TRBJ2-5
DNA: TGCAGTGCTAGAGATCGGCACTTGAACACCGGGGAGCTGTTTTTT; CDR3: CSARDRHLNTGELFF; D: .; V: TRBV20-1; size: .; J: TRBJ2-2
DNA: TGTGCCAGCAGTTCCCGGCGGGGGAGAACAGATGCGCAGTATTTT; CDR3: CASSSRRGRTDAQYF; D: TRBD2; V: TRBV12-3/TRBV12-4; size: .; J: TRBJ2-3
DNA: TGTGCCAGCAGGCACCTCCGGGACCTCCAAGTGGGCAATCAGCCCCAGCATTTT; CDR3: CASRHLRDLQVGNQPQHF; D: .; V: TRBV2; size: once; J: TRBJ1-5
DNA: TGTGCCAGCAGCTTTACGGCGGGAGTTGTTGAGCAGTTCTTC; CDR3: CASSFTAGVVEQFF; D: TRBD2; V: TRBV7-3; size: .; J: TRBJ2-1